Below are 13 T cell receptor beta chains sequenced from a single sample in a study of cytomegalovirus exposure and HLA in healthy donors. PCR primers comprised 60 Vbeta and 13 Jbeta primers. Data came from immunoSEQ multiplex PCR; TCRdb stores just in-frame clones and leaves some out. Here the sample spans about 190,000 clones, roughly 80% being singletons. The specimen was PBMCs. These receptors came from a woman aged 18 to 35 in good health and CMV-seronegative.

The gene calls are TRBV28 and TRBJ2-7; 10 bases are a match to TRBD2. CDR3 length: 17 amino acids. The germline CDR1 and CDR2 sequences are MDHEN and SYDVKM. The V segment lost 2 bases and the J segment 5 bases; nucleotides outside the gene matches: 12. The CDR3 loop reads CASSLTAGGPYGNEQYF. The CDR3 DNA follows: TGTGCCAGCAGTTTAACAGCGGGAGGGCCGTATGGTAACGAGCAGTACTTC. The variable domain in full, with the rest retrieved from reference TRBV28 and TRBJ2-7, is DVKVTQSSRYLVKRTGEKVFLECVQDMDHENMFWYRQDPGLGLRLIYFSYDVKMKEKGDIPEGYSVSREKKERFSLILESASTNQTSMYLCASSLTAGGPYGNEQYFGPGTRLTVT.

The chain is built from TRBV28 and TRBJ2-7; D possibly corresponds to TRBD2 (6 bases). The germline CDR1 and CDR2 sequences are MDHEN and SYDVKM. The CDR3 consists of 14 residues. The ends were cut back, 6 bases at V and 2 bases at J, with 14 bases in the middle. CDR3 DNA: TGTGCCAGCAGCACTGGAGGGTTGGCCTACGAGCAGTACTTC. It codes for CASSTGGLAYEQYF.

The chain employs TRBV5-1 and TRBJ1-6; D is uncertain. The CDR3 is 14 residues long. Germline-derived CDR1 and CDR2 are SGHRS and YFSETQ. V lost 3 bases, J lost 3 bases, and 7 bases lay in between. CDR3 region: CASSSTIYNSPLHF. As DNA, the CDR3 is TGCGCCAGCAGCTCGACAATCTATAATTCACCCCTCCACTTT.

V usage is TRBV20-1 and J usage is TRBJ1-1, with D unresolved. Germline loops: CDR1 DFQATT, CDR2 SNEGSKA (reference sequence). Trimming left V 6 bases short and J 10 bases short, with 6 bases between. The CDR3 totals 8 residues. The DNA for the CDR3 is TGCAGTGCACTTAGAGCTTTCTTT. Its protein product is CSALRAFF.

The chain couples TRBV20-1 to TRBJ2-3; D gene unclear. This CDR3 comprises 11 residues. Trimming removed 2 bases from V and 4 bases from J, with 4 bases in between. Germline assignment: CDR1 DFQATT and CDR2 SNEGSKA (reference sequence). The CDR3, as DNA: TGCAGTGCTAGACAGGCAGATACGCAGTATTTT. Amino acid sequence: CSARQADTQYF.

This rearrangement joins TRBV2 to TRBJ1-4; D is uncertain. The CDR3 sequence is 14 residues long. Trimming took 5 bases from V and 0 from J, leaving 7 bases between them. Germline CDR1 reads SNHLY; CDR2 reads FYNNEI. The DNA of the CDR3 is TGTGCCAGCAGTCTCTCAGCAACTAATGAAAAACTGTTTTTT. Residues: CASSLSATNEKLFF.

The gene calls are TRBV11-3 and TRBJ1-1; unclear D gene. The ends were cut back, 3 bases at V and 1 base at J, with 3 bases in the middle. There are 12 residues in the CDR3. CDR1 is SGHNT and CDR2 is YENEEA in the germline V gene. This CDR3 reads CASSFKNTEAFF. CDR3 nucleotides: TGTGCCAGCAGCTTTAAGAACACTGAAGCTTTCTTT.

The chain is built from TRBV19 and TRBJ1-2, with 8 bases matching TRBD1. The germline gives CDR1 LNHDA, CDR2 SQIVND (reference sequence). The CDR3 consists of 20 residues. V trimming: 5 bases; J trimming: 0 bases; junction bases outside the gene matches: 20. Here the CDR3 DNA reads TGTGCCAGTAGTTTCTTATTAGCCGGGACAGGATCCTTGGCTAACTATGGCTACACCTTC. Protein sequence: CASSFLLAGTGSLANYGYTF.

The chain uses TRBV27 and TRBJ1-1, with TRBD1 identical over 8 bases. Germline V gene data show CDR1 as MNHEY and CDR2 as SMNVEV (reference sequence). The CDR3 has 15 residues. V lost 3 bases to trimming and J lost 0 bases; unmatched junction nucleotides: 3. CDR3 nucleotide sequence: TGTGCCAGCAGTTTCGGACAGGGAATGAACACTGAAGCTTTCTTT. This translates into CASSFGQGMNTEAFF.

The rearrangement uses TRBV7-8 and TRBJ2-7; TRBD2 matches 13 bases. V gave up 2 bases and J gave up 0 bases; unmatched junction bases: 10. The germline V gene has CDR1 SGHVS and CDR2 FQNEAQ. This CDR3 has 19 residues. CDR3 sequence (DNA): TGTGCCAGCAGCTTACCACTAGCGGGAGGGAATCCCAGCTCCTACGAGCAGTACTTC. Residues: CASSLPLAGGNPSSYEQYF.

This sequence joins TRBV2 and TRBJ2-7, with 7 bases identical to TRBD1. The V segment lost 7 bases and the J segment 0 bases; nucleotides outside the gene matches: 3. CDR3 length: 13 amino acids. Germline CDR1 reads SNHLY; CDR2 reads FYNNEI. The CDR3 DNA sequence: TGTGCCAGCAAGACAGGGAGCTCCTACGAGCAGTACTTC. It codes for CASKTGSSYEQYF.

The rearrangement joins TRBV29-1 to TRBJ2-7; D is perhaps TRBD2 (6 bases). Germline V lookup: CDR1 SQVTM, CDR2 ANQGSEA. The CDR3 runs to 12 residues. The V and J ends lost 3 bases and 6 bases respectively, with 12 bases between them. The CDR3 loop is CSVERDGGEQYF. The CDR3 DNA sequence: TGCAGCGTTGAGAGGGACGGGGGCGAGCAGTACTTC.

Note on this clone: The junction and the germline gene differ at one end; a read error may be behind it. The rearrangement joins TRBV27 to TRBJ2-5; TRBD2 might be the D (5 bases). The CDR3 runs 13 residues. Germline CDR1 MNHEY, CDR2 SMNVEV (reference sequence). The CDR3 region is CASSLRRDFEHHF. Written as DNA, the CDR3 is TGTGCCAGCAGTTTACGCCGGGATTTCGAACACCACTTC.